In its sample, the clone carrying this T cell receptor beta chain was seen a few times. This record belongs to a study of T-cell reconstitution after alpha-beta-depleted transplantation in children. Library preparation (for TCRbeta) was performed with unique molecular identifiers. MiXCR, run by TCRdb on the PCR reads, gives a single entry per CDR3 protein. The data contain 200,000 to 300,000 distinct CDR3 sequences, more than 10% of them singletons. V was pared by 6 bases and J by 6 bases, with 13 bases of the junction left unmatched. This CDR3 region has 15 residues. The receptor's source is a human donor who donated a stem cell graft to a child with acute lymphoblastic leukemia. The sequenced sample was PBMCs from the stem cell graft donor, obtained from the stem cell graft. This chain links TRBV12-3 or TRBV12-4 with TRBJ1-2, with 7 bases fitting TRBD1. The CDR3 reads CASRGSVDRVHGYTF. In nucleotides, the CDR3 is TGTGCCAGCAGGGGGTCGGTCGACAGGGTACATGGCTACACCTTC.